This TCR beta chain was documented in a study of T cell responses to AZD1222 COVID-19 vaccine. Profiling relied on immunoSEQ multiplex PCR, and the TCRdb table lists in-frame clones only, not all of them. Of roughly 67,000 clones in the sample, nearly 90% were seen once. Only one count was recorded for this clone. CDR1 MNHEY and CDR2 SVGAGI come from the germline V gene. This CDR3 contains 15 residues. V lost 6 bases, J lost 4 bases, and 19 bases lay in between. The chain joins TRBV6-5 to TRBJ2-7; a weak D match, TRBD1 (8 bases). This material consisted of peripheral blood, taken 28 days after the second AZD1222 dose. The clonotype originates from an adult who received the AZD1222 COVID-19 vaccine. CDR3 nucleotide sequence: TGTGCCAGCAGGGACGCAGGGGGCGGGAGATACGAGCAGTACTTC. Translated: CASRDAGGGRYEQYF.